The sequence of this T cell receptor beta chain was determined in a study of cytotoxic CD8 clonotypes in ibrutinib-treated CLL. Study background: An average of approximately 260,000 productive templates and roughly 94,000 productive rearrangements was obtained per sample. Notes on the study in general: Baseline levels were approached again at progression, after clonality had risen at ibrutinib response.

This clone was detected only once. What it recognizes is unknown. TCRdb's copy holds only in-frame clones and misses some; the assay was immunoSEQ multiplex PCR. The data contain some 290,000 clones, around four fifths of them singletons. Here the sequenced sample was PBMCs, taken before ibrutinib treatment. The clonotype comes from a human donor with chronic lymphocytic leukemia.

The CDR3 loop is CAIGSGSGEQFF. The CDR3 DNA reads TGTGCCATCGGGAGCGGGAGCGGTGAGCAGTTCTTC. The chain is built from TRBV10-3 and TRBJ2-1; 8 positions agree with TRBD2. The CDR3 is 12 amino acids. CDR1 and CDR2 from the germline V gene are ENHRY and SYGVKD. V dropped 8 bases and J dropped 9; count of bases not matched to a gene: 6.